Below, 10 T cell receptor beta chains from the same sample are listed, as sequenced in a study of blood T cells in healthy people across ages. A second PCR of roughly 7 to 11 cycles used a sample-barcoded 5' primer and a J-beta primer mix. Each CDR3 protein is one row after TCRdb ran MiXCR on the 5' RACE reads. Seen here are about 640,000 distinct CDR3 sequences, 58% observed once, and the top ten hold approximately 37%. The sequencing input was blood. These receptors all stem from a man between 60 and 70 years old in good health.

V and J are TRBV3-1 and TRBJ2-4, with 7 nucleotides matching TRBD2. There are 15 residues in the CDR3. Trimming cost V 0 bases and J 6 bases; bases outside gene matches: 5. Per germline, CDR1 LGHDT and CDR2 YNNKEL (reference sequence). DNA of the CDR3: TGTGCCAGCAGCCAAGATACGACGGGGGGAAACATTCAGTACTTC. This gives the protein CASSQDTTGGNIQYF.

This clonotype occurred once. The rearrangement links TRBV7-6 to TRBJ2-5; TRBD2 might be the D (7 bases). The CDR3 loop spans 16 amino acids. V dropped 4 bases and J dropped 4 bases, with 19 bases sitting between them. Per the germline V gene, CDR1 is SGHVS and CDR2 is FNYEAQ. CDR3 bases: TGTGCCAGCAGCTCCCTTCCGGGGGGCTTAGGAGAGACCCAGTACTTC. Protein: CASSSLPGGLGETQYF.

The chain combines TRBV10-3 with TRBJ1-5; TRBD1 agrees at 7 bases. The J segment lost 4 bases and the V segment lost 8 bases, leaving 8 bases of the junction unmatched. This CDR3 has 14 residues. CDR1 is ENHRY and CDR2 is SYGVKD in the germline V gene. CDR3 loop: CAISSGRGNQPQHF. The CDR3 nucleotides are TGTGCCATCTCGAGTGGCAGGGGGAATCAGCCCCAGCATTTT.

This chain joins TRBV10-1 and TRBJ2-3; 13 bases agree with TRBD2. Trimming took 5 bases from V and 7 from J; bases not matched to a gene: 3. The CDR3 totals 14 residues. CDR1 WNHNN and CDR2 SYGVQD come from the germline V gene (reference sequence). The CDR3, as DNA: TGCGCCAGCAGTCAGGGACTAGCGGGGTATACGCAGTATTTT. This codes for CASSQGLAGYTQYF.

This clonotype was observed a few times. The chain is built from TRBV12-5 and TRBJ2-7; 9 nucleotides align to TRBD1. Trimming removed 6 bases from V and 2 bases from J; junction bases left unmatched: 8. Germline V CDR1 and CDR2: LGHNT, FRNRAP. CDR3 size: 15 residues. CDR3 in DNA: TGTGCTAGTGGACGGACAGGGGAGGGGACCTACGAGCAGTACTTC. This translates into CASGRTGEGTYEQYF.

The V gene is TRBV10-3, the J gene TRBJ1-5; possible D gene TRBD1, 6 bases. The CDR3 extends over 15 amino acids. Per the germline V gene, CDR1 is ENHRY and CDR2 is SYGVKD. Trimming cost V 0 bases and J 3 bases, with 9 bases left between them. The CDR3 protein is CAISESRGHNQPQHF. CDR3 nucleotide sequence: TGTGCCATCAGTGAGTCCAGGGGACACAATCAGCCCCAGCATTTT.

Remarks on this clonotype: Its ends do not fully match the called genes, so a read error is possible. The chain couples TRBV12-3 or TRBV12-4 to TRBJ2-3, with D possibly TRBD2 on 6 matching bases. The CDR3 length is 15 residues. CDR3 DNA: TGTGCCAGCAGTTTTTCGCGGGGCAGAGGAGATACGGAGTATTTT. This sequence encodes CASSFSRGRGDTEYF.

The V gene is TRBV6-1, the J gene TRBJ1-5; D unresolved. The V and J ends lost 6 bases and 0 bases respectively, with 9 bases between them. Per germline, CDR1 MNHNS and CDR2 SASEGT. CDR3 length: 14 amino acids. The CDR3 region is CASRPEYSNQPQHF. The CDR3 DNA is TGTGCCAGCAGGCCCGAGTATAGCAATCAGCCCCAGCATTTT.

This clonotype occurred a few times. The chain uses TRBV20-1 and TRBJ2-1; D may match TRBD1 or TRBD2 (5 bases each). Germline values: CDR1 DFQATT, CDR2 SNEGSKA (reference sequence). V dropped 4 bases and J dropped 1 base, with 20 bases sitting between them. There are 17 residues in the CDR3. CDR3 in DNA: TGCAGTGCTATTACCTTTCCCGGGACGGGTTCCTACAATGAGCAGTTCTTC. It encodes CSAITFPGTGSYNEQFF.

This clonotype was seen a few times. The chain combines TRBV10-3 with TRBJ2-7; TRBD1 matches 9 bases. J was trimmed by 6 bases and V by 7 bases; bases with no gene match: 4. CDR1 ENHRY and CDR2 SYGVKD come from the germline V gene. CDR3 length: 12 residues. CDR3: CAITKTGGEQYF. The CDR3 DNA is TGTGCCATCACCAAGACAGGGGGCGAGCAGTACTTC.